A single T cell receptor (beta chain) is shown here with its context. What it binds is unknown. The sample originates from a study of OX40 agonist ivuxolimab in advanced cancers. Study overall: From about 23 to 85 years was the age range, with a mean of roughly 64 years, and 65% to 90% were male. Study results and caveats: On average, CD8+ T cells showed a greater number of expanded clones than CD4+. Compared with others, partial responders at 0.1-3.0 mg/kg displayed clonal expansion among the lowest. At 0.1 to 3.0 mg/kg and by week 6, CD4+ and CD8+ T cells in the blood had expanded clonally.

Produced via immunoSEQ multiplex PCR; TCRdb's table is partial and in-frame only. The sample consists of tens of thousands of clones, just under 90% of them appearing once. The source is an adult with an advanced solid tumor such as melanoma, head and neck, liver or kidney cancer. This specimen consisted of CD4+ or CD8+ T cells sorted from blood, obtained in a trial of the OX40 agonist ivuxolimab.

The CDR3 coding sequence is TGTGCCAGCAGCTTAGTCGCTAGCGGGACAAATGAGCAGTTCTTC. Translated: CASSLVASGTNEQFF. This chain connects TRBV7-2 to TRBJ2-1; 9 bases line up with TRBD2. V trimming: 1 base; J trimming: 7 bases; junction bases outside the gene matches: 5. This CDR3 contains 15 residues. The germline gives CDR1 SGHTA, CDR2 FQGNSA.